Following are 23 T cell receptor beta chains from one sample sequenced in a study of blood T cell repertoires in COVID-19. Assay: immunoSEQ multiplex PCR; the TCRdb copy retains only in-frame clones and omits some. This table holds 75,000 to 100,000 clones, around 85% found once. The source material was peripheral blood. Receptor source: a woman older than 75 with acute or convalescent COVID-19.

Written as DNA, the CDR3 is TGTGCCTGGAGTGGACAGGGCTACGAGCAGTACTTC. Protein: CAWSGQGYEQYF. The chain links TRBV30 to TRBJ2-7; 7 positions match TRBD1. The CDR3 runs to 12 residues. Trimming took 1 base from V and 3 from J; bases not matched to a gene: 0. The germline V gene encodes CDR1 GTSNPN and CDR2 SVGIG (reference sequence).

This chain links TRBV28 with TRBJ2-5; 8 positions match TRBD1. The CDR3 covers 15 residues. Germline V gives CDR1 MDHEN, CDR2 SYDVKM. V shed 3 bases and J 5 bases; nucleotides not matched to a gene: 8. Written as DNA, the CDR3 is TGTGCCAGCAGTTTGCGGCAGGGGGCCAGGGAGACCCAGTACTTC. Translating gives CASSLRQGARETQYF.

This chain joins TRBV15 and TRBJ2-5; weak D call: TRBD2 (7 bases). This CDR3 is 16 amino acids long. Per germline, CDR1 LNHNV and CDR2 YYDKDF (reference sequence). Trimming removed 3 bases at V and 5 bases at J, with 19 bases between. Written as DNA, the CDR3 is TGTGCCACCAGCAGTCGGGGGGCAGGGGCGACGGAGACCCAGTACTTC. Its protein product is CATSSRGAGATETQYF.

J is TRBJ1-1 and V is TRBV6-5; 7 positions agree with TRBD1. This CDR3 region has 15 residues. CDR1 is MNHEY, CDR2 SVGAGI, per germline. V lost 6 bases and J lost 0; bases outside the gene matches: 7. The CDR3 spells CASSPGQVMNTEAFF. As DNA, the CDR3 is TGTGCCAGCAGCCCAGGACAGGTTATGAACACTGAAGCTTTCTTT.

This chain links TRBV7-2 with TRBJ2-3; 7 bases align to TRBD1. This CDR3 region has 18 residues. Germline assignment: CDR1 SGHTA and CDR2 FQGNSA. J was trimmed by 1 base and V by 5 bases; bases with no gene match: 15. CDR3 amino acids: CASSTQIKGASRTDTQYF. DNA of the CDR3: TGTGCCAGCAGCACCCAAATCAAGGGGGCTAGCCGCACAGATACGCAGTATTTT.

This rearrangement joins TRBV19 to TRBJ1-2; D gene ambiguous. V was pared by 1 base and J by 2 bases, with 5 bases between. The germline CDR1 and CDR2 sequences are LNHDA and SQIVND (reference sequence). The CDR3 runs to 13 residues. The CDR3 region is CASSIGGNYGYTF. The DNA for the CDR3 is TGTGCCAGTAGTATAGGAGGGAACTATGGCTACACCTTC.

The V gene is TRBV15, the J gene TRBJ1-6; a possible D gene is TRBD1 (6 bases). The V end was cut by 0 bases, the J end by 10 bases, with 13 bases between. The CDR3 spans 15 residues. Germline assignment: CDR1 LNHNV and CDR2 YYDKDF (reference sequence). The CDR3 protein is CATSRDQQGRSPLHF. As DNA, the CDR3 is TGTGCCACCAGCAGAGATCAACAGGGACGGTCACCCCTCCACTTT.

The CDR3 coding sequence is TGTGCCAGCAGTCCCCGGCAGGGGAGAGGAAATGGCTACACCTTC. Its translation: CASSPRQGRGNGYTF. J is TRBJ1-2 and V is TRBV6-5; D perhaps matches TRBD1 (6 bases). The V end lost 5 bases, the J end lost 6 bases, and 19 bases lay between the germline ends. The CDR3 has 15 residues. Germline-derived CDR1 and CDR2 are MNHEY and SVGAGI.

This chain connects TRBV9 to TRBJ1-3, with 7 bases identical to TRBD1. J gave up 1 base and V 2 bases, and 3 bases lay outside the gene matches. Germline V gene data show CDR1 as SGDLS and CDR2 as YYNGEE. The CDR3 extends over 15 amino acids. The CDR3 reads CASSVQTGSGNTIYF. The CDR3 region has the DNA TGTGCCAGCAGCGTTCAGACAGGGTCTGGAAACACCATATATTTT.

This clone was counted once. The chain employs TRBV5-8 and TRBJ1-1; D call uncertain. The ends were cut back, 4 bases at V and 1 base at J, with 8 bases in the middle. CDR1 and CDR2 (germline): SGHTS, YDEGEE. The CDR3 has 13 residues. CDR3 nucleotide sequence: TGTGCCAGCAGCAACGACAAGAACACTGAAGCTTTCTTT. This gives the protein CASSNDKNTEAFF.

The rearrangement joins TRBV7-7 to TRBJ2-3, with 8 bases that match TRBD2. The CDR3 sequence is 17 residues long. CDR1 and CDR2 (germline): SSHAT, FNYEAQ (reference sequence). The ends lost 1 base at V and 1 base at J; junction bases unmatched: 7. This CDR3 is CASSLGAGGGGTDTQYF. The CDR3 nucleotides are TGTGCCAGCAGCTTAGGGGCGGGGGGAGGCGGCACAGATACGCAGTATTTT.

This chain links TRBV18 with TRBJ1-1, with TRBD1 identical over 8 bases. The CDR3 extends over 13 amino acids. Germline CDR1 KGHSH, CDR2 LQKENI. Losses at the gene ends were 10 bases for V and 1 base for J; bases not matched to a gene: 5. The CDR3 spells CATRDRGNTEAFF. In nucleotides, the CDR3 is TGTGCCACCAGAGACAGGGGGAACACTGAAGCTTTCTTT.

This clone was seen only a few times. The chain has TRBV19 and TRBJ2-5; possible D gene TRBD1, 5 bases. This CDR3 is 14 amino acids long. Germline loops: CDR1 LNHDA, CDR2 SQIVND (reference sequence). Trimming stripped 5 bases from V and 3 bases from J, with 13 bases between. CDR3 loop: CASSRLTDEETQYF. The DNA for the CDR3 is TGTGCCAGTAGTCGGTTGACAGATGAAGAGACCCAGTACTTC.

The rearrangement uses TRBV6-5 and TRBJ1-5; D might be TRBD1 (5 bases). The CDR3 contains 13 residues. Germline CDR1 is MNHEY and CDR2 is SVGAGI. V was shortened by 6 bases and J by 3 bases, with 9 bases between the two germline ends. CDR3 coding DNA: TGTGCCAGCAGAGACAGTAACAATCAGCCCCAGCATTTT. Translated: CASRDSNNQPQHF.

V usage is TRBV6-6 and J usage is TRBJ1-5; TRBD1 agrees at 7 bases. V trimming: 5 bases; J trimming: 2 bases; junction bases outside the gene matches: 15. The length of the CDR3 is 18 residues. Germline CDR1 MNHNY, CDR2 SVGAGI (reference sequence). The DNA for the CDR3 is TGTGCCAGCAGTCTTCAGTCCAGGGGGTTTATGGGCAATCAGCCCCAGCATTTT. Protein sequence: CASSLQSRGFMGNQPQHF.

This clone turned up a few times. The chain couples TRBV7-6 to TRBJ1-2; the D is unclear. Germline CDR1 reads SGHVS; CDR2 reads FNYEAQ. V was clipped by 1 base and J by 8 bases, with 17 bases between them. The CDR3 has 15 residues. In DNA form, the CDR3 reads TGTGCCAGCAGCTTAGACCTCCGATTTGAGGAGGGCTACACCTTC. Its translation is CASSLDLRFEEGYTF.

This sequence joins TRBV5-4 and TRBJ1-1; D is unresolved. The ends were cut back, 3 bases at V and 6 bases at J, with 18 bases in the middle. CDR3 length: 15 residues. The germline CDR1 and CDR2 sequences are SGHNT and YYREEE (reference sequence). The CDR3 DNA reads TGTGCCAGCAGCTCGACTTCATATGGAAACGCTGAAGCTTTCTTT. It is translated as CASSSTSYGNAEAFF.

The rearrangement links TRBV3-1 (or the pseudogene TRBV3-2) to TRBJ2-7, with 7 bases identical to TRBD1. Trimming took 4 bases from V and 3 from J; bases not matched to a gene: 9. The CDR3 has 15 residues. Per germline, CDR1 LGHDT and CDR2 YNNKEL (reference sequence). This chain's CDR3 is CASSPRQGSNYEQYF. For the CDR3, the DNA is TGTGCCAGCAGCCCCAGACAGGGCTCAAACTACGAGCAGTACTTC.

This clone was recorded once. The CDR3 protein is CAITRRAEETQYF. CDR3 sequence (DNA): TGTGCCATCACCCGGCGGGCAGAAGAGACCCAGTACTTC. The J gene is TRBJ2-5, the V gene TRBV12-3 or TRBV12-4; D perhaps matches TRBD2 (5 bases). Trimming removed 10 bases from V and 3 bases from J, with 15 bases in between. This CDR3 has 13 amino acids.

J is TRBJ1-1 and V is TRBV27; 8 nucleotides match TRBD1. This CDR3 has 16 residues. After removal of 5 bases from V and 5 bases from J, the junction contained 13 bases not matched to a gene. Germline V gene sequence: CDR1 MNHEY, CDR2 SMNVEV (reference sequence). As DNA, the CDR3 is TGTGCCAGCAGTCCGTCATCCAGGGGGCGTGGGACTGAAGCTTTCTTT. Encoded protein: CASSPSSRGRGTEAFF.

The chain combines TRBV19 with TRBJ2-2, with 9 nucleotides matching TRBD1. The germline CDR1 and CDR2 sequences are LNHDA and SQIVND (reference sequence). CDR3 length equals 17 residues. V lost 3 bases, J lost 1 base, and 6 bases stayed unmatched. CDR3 protein: CASSMPPGQGNTGELFF. The CDR3 DNA is TGTGCCAGTAGTATGCCCCCGGGACAGGGGAACACCGGGGAGCTGTTTTTT.

V is TRBV3-1 (or the pseudogene TRBV3-2) and J is TRBJ1-2, with D tentatively TRBD1 (6 bases). Germline-derived CDR1 and CDR2 are LGHDT and YNNKEL (reference sequence). The CDR3 totals 13 residues. V shed 1 base and J shed 8 bases, with 11 bases lying between them. The CDR3 reads CASSQGLTGGYTF. In DNA, the CDR3 is TGTGCCAGCAGCCAAGGGCTTACAGGGGGCTACACCTTC.

The table lists this clone with a few counts. This chain connects TRBV4-1 to TRBJ1-1; TRBD1 aligns across 7 bases. The V gene end was trimmed by 4 bases and the J gene end by 6 bases; junction bases not matched to a gene: 8. The germline gives CDR1 MGHRA, CDR2 YSYEKL. This CDR3 has 14 residues. The CDR3, as DNA: TGCGCCAGCAGCCCCGGACAGGTGTACGCTGAAGCTTTCTTT. Protein sequence: CASSPGQVYAEAFF.